The rows below give T cell receptor beta chains drawn from one sample of a study of CD8+CD57+ T cells in acquired aplastic anemia. Via MiXCR, TCRdb re-called the reads, giving one row per CDR3 protein. Counted here are 200,000 to 250,000 distinct CDR3 sequences, under 65% occurring once; the ten biggest clones make up 25% to 30%. The specimen sequenced was sorted CD4+, CD8+, or CD8+CD57+ T cells (not recorded which) from PBMCs. These receptors were collected from a human donor in good health. The CDR3 runs from the conserved cysteine through the conserved F or W. D genes are given only for firm matches. Only part of the rows carry a size: once, few, many, or a class if the clone is expanded.

j_gene	v_gene	abundance	d_gene	CDR3aa	CDR3nt
TRBJ2-7	TRBV5-8	many	TRBD2	CASTPGLAGTTYEQYF	TGTGCCAGCACCCCCGGACTAGCGGGAACCACCTACGAGCAGTACTTC
TRBJ2-1	TRBV2	.	TRBD1	CASSAQGDEDNEQFF	TGTGCCAGCAGTGCGCAGGGGGATGAGGACAATGAGCAGTTCTTC
TRBJ1-1	TRBV19	many	.	CASSPNGRPEAFF	TGTGCCAGTAGTCCCAACGGGCGCCCTGAAGCTTTCTTT
TRBJ2-7	TRBV29-1	.	TRBD1	CSVELTGGAYEQYF	TGCAGCGTAGAGTTGACAGGGGGGGCCTACGAGCAGTACTTC
TRBJ2-3	TRBV12-3/TRBV12-4	.	TRBD1	CASSVDRGRSPTQYF	TGTGCCAGCAGTGTAGACAGGGGACGCTCACCTACGCAGTATTTT
TRBJ2-7	TRBV19	.	.	CASSIHAGAYEQYF	TGTGCCAGTAGTATACACGCAGGGGCTTACGAGCAGTACTTC
TRBJ2-6	TRBV12-3/TRBV12-4	.	.	CASRPLAGANVLTF	TGTGCCAGTCGACCCTTGGCTGGGGCCAACGTCCTGACTTTC
TRBJ2-1	TRBV10-3	few	TRBD2	CAIGGGGSYNEQFF	TGTGCCATCGGGGGGGGGGGGTCCTACAATGAGCAGTTCTTC
TRBJ1-1	TRBV4-1	many	TRBD1	CASSHKIGQGENTEAFF	TGCGCCAGCAGCCACAAAATAGGACAGGGTGAGAACACTGAAGCTTTCTTT
TRBJ1-3	TRBV5-4	.	.	CASSLDNSGNTIYF	TGTGCCAGCAGCTTGGACAACTCTGGAAACACCATATATTTT
TRBJ2-3	TRBV5-8	few	TRBD1	CASRQGWATDTQYF	TGCGCCAGCAGACAGGGGTGGGCGACAGATACGCAGTATTTT
TRBJ2-5	TRBV14	.	TRBD1	CASSQVGQGAQETQYF	TGTGCCAGCAGCCAAGTGGGACAGGGGGCCCAAGAGACCCAGTACTTC
TRBJ2-7	TRBV7-9	.	.	CASGDSGYEQYF	TGTGCCAGCGGGGATTCGGGGTACGAGCAGTACTTC
TRBJ2-5	TRBV20-1	many	.	CSARVRGAETQYF	TGCAGTGCTAGAGTTAGAGGTGCGGAGACCCAGTACTTC
TRBJ2-3	TRBV7-9	.	TRBD2	CASRTGGGTDTDTQYF	TGTGCCAGCAGAACCGGGGGGGGGACTGACACAGATACGCAGTATTTT
TRBJ2-7	TRBV2	.	.	CASSGTSEQYF	TGTGCCAGCAGTGGGACTTCCGAGCAGTACTTC
TRBJ1-4	TRBV19	.	.	CASSIDSDEKLFF	TGTGCCAGTAGTATCGACAGTGATGAAAAACTGTTTTTT
TRBJ2-3	TRBV6-1	.	.	CASSEAYFSSPIDTQYF	TGTGCCAGCAGTGAAGCCTACTTTTCAAGTCCCATAGATACGCAGTATTTT